Listed here are 10 T cell receptor beta chains from one sample, sequenced in a study of type 1 regulatory T cells. TCRdb re-analysed the reads in MiXCR, keeping a single row per CDR3 protein. Among approximately 90,000 distinct CDR3 sequences, 31% were seen once, and the ten largest hold 2% to 2.5%. The sample comprised CD4+ T cells, either the whole sample or a sorted fraction (not recorded which). The source of these receptors is a human donor in good health.

About this clonotype itself: At one end the junction does not follow the germline gene, possibly because of a read error. This rearrangement joins TRBV11-3 to TRBJ2-1; D might be TRBD1 or TRBD2, each matching 7 bases. CDR1 is SGHNT and CDR2 is YENEEA in the germline V gene. The length of the CDR3 is 15 residues. CDR3 sequence (DNA): TGTGCCAACAGCCCCTCAGGGGGGGCCTACAATGAGCAGTTCTTC. This gives the protein CANSPSGGAYNEQFF.

The chain recombines TRBV28 with TRBJ2-1, with TRBD1 identical over 9 bases. V gave up 6 bases and J gave up 5 bases; unmatched junction bases: 8. CDR3 length: 15 amino acids. Germline-derived CDR1 and CDR2 are MDHEN and SYDVKM. DNA of the CDR3: TGTGCCAGCAGCCGTCCCGGGACAGGGAACAATGAGCAGTTCTTC. This codes for CASSRPGTGNNEQFF.

As to this clonotype: Mismatch with germline at one junction end may stem from a read error. The chain combines TRBV20-1 with TRBJ2-5; 7 nucleotides line up with TRBD2. The CDR3 runs 16 residues. The germline CDR1 and CDR2 sequences are DFQATT and SNEGSKA (reference sequence). CDR3 sequence reads: CSAAPGSRGSQEIQYF. The CDR3 region has the DNA TGCAGTGCCGCGCCCGGGAGTCGCGGGAGCCAAGAGATCCAGTACTTC.

The chain has TRBV14 and TRBJ2-1; 16 bases are a match to TRBD2. V gave up 3 bases and J gave up 8 bases; unmatched junction bases: 19. The CDR3 runs 21 residues. Germline assignment: CDR1 SGHDN and CDR2 FVKESK. CDR3 DNA: TGTGCCAGCAGCCATCTACAGGGACTCGGGACTAGCGGGAGGGCAGCTGATGAGCAGTTCTTC. Translating gives CASSHLQGLGTSGRAADEQFF.

The rearrangement links TRBV6-5 to TRBJ2-3; TRBD2 agrees at 8 bases. Germline V gene data show CDR1 as MNHEY and CDR2 as SVGAGI. This CDR3 region has 15 residues. V shed 6 bases and J 6 bases; nucleotides not matched to a gene: 11. The CDR3 reads CASRMTSAHIDTQYF. CDR3 DNA: TGTGCCAGCAGAATGACTAGCGCCCACATTGATACGCAGTATTTT.

This clonotype was seen a few times. The chain carries TRBV7-2 and TRBJ2-7, with TRBD2 matching 14 bases. The V gene end was trimmed by 4 bases and the J gene end by 2 bases; junction bases not matched to a gene: 7. Germline lookup yields CDR1 SGHTA and CDR2 FQGNSA. CDR3 length: 17 residues. The CDR3 sequence is CASSSPGLAGAPYEQYF. CDR3 nucleotide sequence: TGTGCCAGCAGCTCACCGGGACTAGCGGGAGCACCCTACGAGCAGTACTTC.

This clonotype has a handful of counts. The chain recombines TRBV18 with TRBJ2-7; D unclear. CDR1 KGHSH and CDR2 LQKENI come from the germline V gene. V lost 3 bases and J 0 bases, leaving 9 bases between the germline ends. The CDR3 loop spans 14 amino acids. The CDR3 reads CASSPKQSSYEQYF. In DNA, the CDR3 is TGTGCCAGCTCACCGAAGCAGAGCTCCTACGAGCAGTACTTC.

This clonotype was found a few times. The rearrangement links TRBV7-2 to TRBJ2-2; TRBD1 might be the D (6 bases). Germline V gene sequence: CDR1 SGHTA, CDR2 FQGNSA. Trimming removed 5 bases from V and 0 bases from J, with 16 bases in between. CDR3 length: 17 amino acids. CDR3 amino acids: CASSHLGAPTNTGELFF. In DNA form, the CDR3 reads TGTGCCAGCAGCCACCTGGGGGCGCCCACGAACACCGGGGAGCTGTTTTTT.

The table lists this clonotype with a few counts. The chain uses TRBV20-1 and TRBJ2-1, with 8 bases identical to TRBD2. With V trimmed by 6 bases and J by 10 bases, 14 bases remained unmatched. CDR1 DFQATT and CDR2 SNEGSKA come from the germline V gene (reference sequence). The CDR3 spans 14 residues. CDR3 residues: CSALLAGGSKEQFF. In DNA form, the CDR3 reads TGCAGTGCGCTGCTAGCGGGTGGCTCTAAAGAGCAGTTCTTC.

In this sample, this clonotype turned up a few times. The CDR3 region is CASTLTSGELFF. The CDR3 nucleotides read TGTGCCAGCACCCTAACATCGGGGGAGCTGTTTTTT. The V gene is TRBV6-1, the J gene TRBJ2-2; D is unresolved. Between the trimmed V and J ends, which lost 7 bases and 8 bases, there was a span of 11 bases. CDR1 MNHNS and CDR2 SASEGT come from the germline V gene. The CDR3 is 12 amino acids.